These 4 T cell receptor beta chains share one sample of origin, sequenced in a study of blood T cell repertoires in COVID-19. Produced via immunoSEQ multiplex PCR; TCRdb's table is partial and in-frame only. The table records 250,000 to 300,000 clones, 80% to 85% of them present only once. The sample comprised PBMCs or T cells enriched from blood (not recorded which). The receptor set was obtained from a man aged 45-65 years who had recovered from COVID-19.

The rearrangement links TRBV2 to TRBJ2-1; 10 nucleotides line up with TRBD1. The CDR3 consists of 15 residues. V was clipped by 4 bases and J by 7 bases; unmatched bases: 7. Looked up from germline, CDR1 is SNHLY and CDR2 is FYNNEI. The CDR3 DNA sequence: TGTGCCAGCAGTGGGGACAGGGGCTACGTTAATGAGCAGTTCTTC. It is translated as CASSGDRGYVNEQFF.

In nucleotides, the CDR3 is TGTGCCAGCACCCCTACGCGGAATCAGCCCCAGCATTTT. Its translation is CASTPTRNQPQHF. The V and J genes are TRBV2 and TRBJ1-5; D uncertain. This CDR3 comprises 13 residues. The germline V and J ends were trimmed by 7 bases and 4 bases, with 11 bases remaining between them. Germline CDR1 reads SNHLY; CDR2 reads FYNNEI. Together with reference TRBV2 and TRBJ1-5, the CDR3 gives the full variable domain: EPEVTQTPSHQVTQMGQEVILRCVPISNHLYFYWYRQILGQKVEFLVSFYNNEISEKSEIFDDQFSVERPDGSNFTLKIRSTKLEDSAMYFCASTPTRNQPQHFGDGTRLSIL.

CDR3 protein: CASSFRESRTGELFF. CDR3 in DNA: TGTGCCAGCAGCTTCAGGGAATCGAGGACCGGGGAGCTGTTTTTT. The chain links TRBV5-6 to TRBJ2-2, with a possible D match to TRBD1 (5 bases). CDR3 size: 15 residues. V lost 2 bases to trimming and J lost 5 bases, with 13 bases between them. The germline V gene encodes CDR1 SGHDT and CDR2 YYEEEE.

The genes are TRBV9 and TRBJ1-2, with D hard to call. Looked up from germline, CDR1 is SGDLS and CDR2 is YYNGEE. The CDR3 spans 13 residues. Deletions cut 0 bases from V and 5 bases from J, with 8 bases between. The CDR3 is CASSVDGGYGYTF. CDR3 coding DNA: TGTGCCAGCAGCGTAGATGGAGGGTATGGCTACACCTTC.